These T cell receptor beta chains were read from a single sample in a study of T cells in Graves' hyperthyroidism and ophthalmopathy. TCRdb re-called the multiplex PCR reads through MiXCR, storing one row per CDR3 protein. This sample has hundreds of thousands of distinct CDR3 sequences, with more than 13% found just once. Specimen: blood. The receptors shown here come from a woman aged 25 to 39 with Graves' hyperthyroidism. The CDR3 runs from the conserved cysteine through the conserved F or W. The size field is filled for only some rows; it gives once, few, many or a size class.

v_gene,abundance,j_gene,CDR3aa
TRBV3-1,many,TRBJ2-7,CASSQSLAGGYEQYF
TRBV24-1,few,TRBJ2-7,CATRSGRGKREDEQYF
TRBV10-3,.,TRBJ1-5,CAISPGLIGQGAANQPQHF
TRBV5-1,many,TRBJ1-4,CASSSDPDRGREKLFF
TRBV7-9,many,TRBJ2-7,CASSLATSTTFYEQYF
TRBV24-1,.,TRBJ1-6,CATSDSGEGSPLHF
TRBV20-1,few,TRBJ2-2,CSPDRPKGTGELFF
TRBV28,large,TRBJ2-7,CASSLRSIYEQYF
TRBV3-1,.,TRBJ2-7,CASRHPSSYEQYF
TRBV20-1,few,TRBJ2-3,CSALEVGGTSTDTQYF